The 22 T cell receptor beta chains below come from one sample, sequenced in a study of T cells after yellow fever vaccination. TCRdb re-called the 5' RACE reads through MiXCR, storing one row per CDR3 protein. The table records some 300,000 distinct CDR3 sequences, roughly 8% of them present only once. Here the sequenced sample was PBMCs, taken 35 to 50 days after the first yellow fever vaccination. The receptors come from a man younger than 35 who received the YFV17D yellow fever vaccine.

DNA of the CDR3: TGTGCCAGCAGCCACAGGGACAGTTCTCCGTGGGTCGAGCAGTACTTC. Translation gives CASSHRDSSPWVEQYF. This sequence joins TRBV14 and TRBJ2-7; 7 bases agree with TRBD1. V lost 3 bases and J lost 6; bases outside the gene matches: 14. Looked up from germline, CDR1 is SGHDN and CDR2 is FVKESK. The length of the CDR3 is 16 residues. Variable domain in full (rest from reference TRBV14 and TRBJ2-7): EAGVTQFPSHSVIEKGQTVTLRCDPISGHDNLYWYRRVMGKEIKFLLHFVKESKQDESGMPNNRFLAERTGGTYSTLKVQPAELEDSGVYFCASSHRDSSPWVEQYFGPGTRLTVT.

The V gene is TRBV18, the J gene TRBJ1-5; D is unclear. This CDR3 has 16 amino acids. V lost 6 bases and J 6 bases, leaving 21 bases between the germline ends. Looked up from germline, CDR1 is KGHSH and CDR2 is LQKENI. For the CDR3, the DNA is TGTGCCAGCTCGCCGTTGTCTTCGGCTGAGGGTCAGCCCCAGCATTTT. This gives the protein CASSPLSSAEGQPQHF. The complete variable domain, with remaining parts taken from reference TRBV18 and TRBJ1-5, reads NAGVMQNPRHLVRRRGQEARLRCSPMKGHSHVYWYRQLPEEGLKFMVYLQKENIIDESGMPKERFSAEFPKEGPSILRIQQVVRGDSAAYFCASSPLSSAEGQPQHFGDGTRLSIL.

This sequence joins TRBV6-5 and TRBJ1-1; D unclear. Per germline, CDR1 MNHEY and CDR2 SVGAGI. This CDR3 has 14 amino acids. V lost 2 bases and J lost 2, with 9 bases in between. CDR3 DNA: TGTGCCAGCAGTTACGGTGGAGGCAACACTGAAGCTTTCTTT. Encoded protein: CASSYGGGNTEAFF.

This clonotype has just a few counts. The V call is TRBV9, the J call TRBJ2-4, with D tentatively TRBD2 (5 bases). V lost 1 base and J 7 bases, leaving 9 bases between the germline ends. The CDR3 is 13 amino acids. CDR1 is SGDLS, CDR2 YYNGEE, per germline. The CDR3 sequence is CASSVSGSNIQYF. The CDR3 DNA follows: TGTGCCAGCAGCGTATCGGGGAGCAACATTCAGTACTTC.

This clonotype was detected a few times. V usage is TRBV2 and J usage is TRBJ1-4, with 7 bases aligning to TRBD1. V lost 4 bases to trimming and J lost 7 bases; unmatched junction nucleotides: 6. The CDR3 consists of 14 residues. Germline V gene data show CDR1 as SNHLY and CDR2 as FYNNEI. CDR3 region: CASSGQGGREKLFF. CDR3 bases: TGTGCCAGCAGTGGACAGGGTGGTCGTGAAAAACTGTTTTTT.

This chain connects TRBV10-3 to TRBJ2-3, with D tentatively TRBD1 (5 bases). Per germline, CDR1 ENHRY and CDR2 SYGVKD. The V and J ends lost 6 bases and 4 bases respectively, with 14 bases between them. The CDR3 runs 14 residues. CDR3 protein: CAIRPTARSDTQYF. CDR3 DNA sequence: TGTGCCATCAGACCGACAGCTCGTTCAGATACGCAGTATTTT.

The chain uses TRBV28 and TRBJ1-2; TRBD1 matches 7 bases. The CDR3 extends over 15 amino acids. The germline V gene has CDR1 MDHEN and CDR2 SYDVKM. The junction had 10 bases not matched to a gene; V was cut back by 5 bases and J by 4 bases. The CDR3 loop is CASSPGTAFSYGYTF. The CDR3 nucleotides are TGTGCCAGCAGTCCCGGGACAGCTTTTTCCTATGGCTACACCTTC.

V is TRBV7-2 and J is TRBJ2-5; D is undetermined. This CDR3 spans 14 amino acids. V lost 2 bases to trimming and J lost 1 base, with 8 bases between them. Germline values: CDR1 SGHTA, CDR2 FQGNSA. The CDR3 DNA reads TGTGCCAGCAGCTTATTTGGGGTCCAAGAGACCCAGTACTTC. Translation: CASSLFGVQETQYF.

This clonotype appeared a few times. V and J are TRBV11-2 and TRBJ2-1, with a weak D call TRBD1 (6 bases). Between the trimmed V and J ends, which lost 5 bases and 10 bases, there was a span of 21 bases. The CDR3 runs to 15 residues. CDR1 and CDR2 (germline): SGHAT, FQNNGV. CDR3 nucleotide sequence: TGTGCCAGCAGCCCCTCCTCTGGGGGCGGGCCAGAGCAGTTCTTC. Translated: CASSPSSGGGPEQFF.

The sample holds a few counts of this clonotype. The chain employs TRBV7-9 and TRBJ1-5; D unresolved. The CDR3 is 15 amino acids. Germline CDR1 SEHNR, CDR2 FQNEAQ (reference sequence). Trimming shortened V by 4 bases and J by 2 bases, and 12 bases separated the two germline ends. Here the CDR3 reads CASSSTPGRNQPQHF. As DNA, the CDR3 is TGTGCCAGCAGCTCCACACCTGGTCGCAATCAGCCCCAGCATTTT.

This clonotype was detected many times. This rearrangement joins TRBV2 to TRBJ2-5; 10 bases are shared with TRBD2. This CDR3 spans 16 amino acids. Germline CDR1 and CDR2: SNHLY and FYNNEI. The V segment lost 3 bases and the J segment 5 bases; nucleotides outside the gene matches: 9. The CDR3 DNA sequence: TGTGCCAGCAGTGAGGGGACTAGCGCCATCTGGGAGACCCAGTACTTC. It translates to CASSEGTSAIWETQYF.

In its sample, this clonotype was seen a few times. CDR3 sequence reads: CASSASGVGYEQYV. The CDR3 DNA reads as TGTGCCAGCAGTGCATCGGGGGTTGGCTACGAGCAGTACGTC. V gene TRBV28 combines with J gene TRBJ2-7; TRBD2 is a possible D gene (6 bases). In germline, CDR1 is MDHEN, CDR2 SYDVKM. CDR3 length equals 14 residues. Trimming removed 5 bases at V and 3 bases at J, with 14 bases between.

The V gene is TRBV7-2, the J gene TRBJ2-1, with D perhaps given as TRBD1 or TRBD2 (5 bases each). This CDR3 has 14 amino acids. CDR1 is SGHTA, CDR2 FQGNSA, per germline. V gave up 3 bases and J gave up 8 bases, with 14 bases separating them. The CDR3 loop is CASSFGDRADEQFF. For the CDR3, the DNA is TGTGCCAGCAGCTTCGGGGACCGCGCGGATGAGCAGTTCTTC.

This clonotype was seen a few times. The chain uses TRBV28 and TRBJ2-1; 8 bases fit TRBD1. After removal of 9 bases from V and 6 bases from J, the junction contained 7 bases not matched to a gene. The germline V gene encodes CDR1 MDHEN and CDR2 SYDVKM. There are 13 residues in the CDR3. The CDR3 nucleotides read TGTGCCAGTAGGAGGACAGGGAGCAATGAGCAGTTCTTC. It codes for CASRRTGSNEQFF.

In this sample, this clonotype is large. In DNA, the CDR3 is TGTGCCAGCAGCCCCGGCTACGAGCAGTACTTC. Amino acid sequence: CASSPGYEQYF. J is TRBJ2-7 and V is TRBV18; D uncertain. Deletions cut 8 bases from V and 3 bases from J, with 8 bases between. In germline, CDR1 is KGHSH, CDR2 LQKENI. This CDR3 region has 11 residues.

The V and J genes are TRBV6-1 and TRBJ2-7; 9 nucleotides match TRBD1. The CDR3 is made up of 14 amino acids. V lost 6 bases and J lost 0; bases outside the gene matches: 3. CDR1 is MNHNS, CDR2 SASEGT, per germline. The DNA for the CDR3 is TGTGCCAGCAGCCCGACAGGGGGCTCCTACGAGCAGTACGTC. Amino acid sequence: CASSPTGGSYEQYV.

This clonotype was detected many times. This chain links TRBV12-3 or TRBV12-4 with TRBJ2-1; D gene unclear. The CDR3 extends over 11 amino acids. V was trimmed by 5 bases and J by 6 bases, leaving 5 bases between them. CDR3 sequence reads: CASSQFNEQFF. CDR3 coding DNA: TGTGCCAGCAGTCAATTCAATGAGCAGTTCTTC.

The chain links TRBV4-3 to TRBJ1-2; tentative D call: TRBD1 (6 bases). The CDR3 has 15 amino acids. Germline V lookup: CDR1 LGHNA, CDR2 YSLEER. Trimming left V 3 bases short and J 2 bases short, with 13 bases between. CDR3 amino acids: CASSHFRGSNYGYTF. CDR3 in DNA: TGCGCCAGCAGCCATTTCAGGGGAAGCAACTATGGCTACACCTTC.

The chain combines TRBV20-1 with TRBJ2-1, with unresolved D. Germline values: CDR1 DFQATT, CDR2 SNEGSKA (reference sequence). V was cut by 4 bases and J by 4 bases, with 17 bases left in between. This CDR3 is 15 amino acids long. This chain's CDR3 is CSATDGMRIYNEQFF. The CDR3 nucleotides are TGCAGTGCTACCGACGGCATGCGGATATACAATGAGCAGTTCTTC.

This clonotype turned up a few times. The rearrangement uses TRBV7-9 and TRBJ2-3, with unresolved D. The length of the CDR3 is 12 residues. The V end lost 3 bases, the J end lost 6 bases, and 7 bases lay between the germline ends. CDR1 and CDR2 from the germline V gene are SEHNR and FQNEAQ (reference sequence). For the CDR3, the DNA is TGTGCCAGCAGCTTTTCGTCTGATACGCAGTATTTT. Residues: CASSFSSDTQYF.

This clonotype was seen a handful of times. V is TRBV14 and J is TRBJ2-2; D unresolved. Trimming took off 1 base at V and 3 bases at J, with 3 bases between the two ends. CDR1 SGHDN and CDR2 FVKESK come from the germline V gene. The CDR3 runs 13 residues. Written as DNA, the CDR3 is TGTGCCAGCAGCCAAGGGCACACCGGGGAGCTGTTTTTT. It translates to CASSQGHTGELFF.

This clonotype was observed a handful of times. The chain links TRBV6-2 or TRBV6-3 to TRBJ1-6; no clear D gene. This CDR3 has 14 amino acids. V shed 7 bases and J shed 4 bases, with 11 bases lying between them. Germline V gives CDR1 MNHEY, CDR2 SVGEGT. The CDR3 reads CASTPSLYNSPLHF. For the CDR3, the DNA is TGTGCCAGCACCCCATCGTTGTATAATTCACCCCTCCACTTT.